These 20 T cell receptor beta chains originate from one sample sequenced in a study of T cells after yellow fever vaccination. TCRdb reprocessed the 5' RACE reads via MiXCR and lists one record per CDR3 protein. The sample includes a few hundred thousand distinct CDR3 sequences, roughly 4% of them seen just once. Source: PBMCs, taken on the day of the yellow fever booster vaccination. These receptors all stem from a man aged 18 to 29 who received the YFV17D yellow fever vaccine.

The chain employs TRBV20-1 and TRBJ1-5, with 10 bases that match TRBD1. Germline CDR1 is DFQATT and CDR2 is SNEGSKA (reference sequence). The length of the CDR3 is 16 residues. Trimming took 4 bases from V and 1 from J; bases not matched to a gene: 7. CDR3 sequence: CSATTRQGASNQPQHF. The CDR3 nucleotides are TGCAGTGCTACCACACGACAGGGGGCAAGCAATCAGCCCCAGCATTTT.

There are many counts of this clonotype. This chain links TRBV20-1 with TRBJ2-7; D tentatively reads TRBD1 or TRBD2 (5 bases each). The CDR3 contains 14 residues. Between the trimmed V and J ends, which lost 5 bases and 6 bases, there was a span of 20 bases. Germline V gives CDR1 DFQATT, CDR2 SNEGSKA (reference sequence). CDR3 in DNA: TGCAGTGCTTGGGTCCCTGGTGGGGGATTCGAGCAGTACTTC. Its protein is CSAWVPGGGFEQYF.

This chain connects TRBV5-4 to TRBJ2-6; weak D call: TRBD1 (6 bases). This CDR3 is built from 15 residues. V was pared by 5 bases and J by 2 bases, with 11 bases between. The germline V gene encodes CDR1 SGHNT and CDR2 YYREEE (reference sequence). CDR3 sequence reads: CASRMQGTGANVLTF. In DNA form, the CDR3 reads TGTGCCAGCAGAATGCAGGGGACTGGGGCCAACGTCCTGACTTTC.

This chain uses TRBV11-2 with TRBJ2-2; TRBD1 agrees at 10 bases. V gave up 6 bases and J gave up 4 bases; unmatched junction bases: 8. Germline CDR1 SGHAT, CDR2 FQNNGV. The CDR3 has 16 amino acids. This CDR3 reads CASRRTGGTGTGELFF. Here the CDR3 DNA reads TGTGCCAGCAGACGGACAGGGGGTACAGGCACCGGGGAGCTGTTTTTT.

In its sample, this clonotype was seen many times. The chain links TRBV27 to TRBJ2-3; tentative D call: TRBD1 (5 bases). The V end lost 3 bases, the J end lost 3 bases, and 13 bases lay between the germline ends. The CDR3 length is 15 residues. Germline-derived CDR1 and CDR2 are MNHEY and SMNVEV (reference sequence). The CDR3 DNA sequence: TGTGCCAGCAGTTTGGTGGGGCATGGTACAGATACGCAGTATTTT. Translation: CASSLVGHGTDTQYF.

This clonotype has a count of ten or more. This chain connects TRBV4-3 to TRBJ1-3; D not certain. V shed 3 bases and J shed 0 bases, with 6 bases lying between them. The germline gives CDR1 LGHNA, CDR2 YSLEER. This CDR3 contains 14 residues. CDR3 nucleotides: TGCGCCAGCAGCCAGGAGGGCTCTGGAAACACCATATATTTT. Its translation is CASSQEGSGNTIYF.

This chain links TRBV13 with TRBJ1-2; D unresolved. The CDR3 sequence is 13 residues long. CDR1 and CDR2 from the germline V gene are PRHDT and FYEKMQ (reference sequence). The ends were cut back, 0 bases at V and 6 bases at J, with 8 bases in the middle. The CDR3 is CASSLGGYDGYTF. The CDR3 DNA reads TGTGCCAGCAGCTTAGGAGGGTACGATGGCTACACCTTC.

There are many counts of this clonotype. In DNA form, the CDR3 reads TGTGCCAGCAGCCCCCCCCTAGCGGGGGCCAGGAGTAATGAGCAGTTCTTC. Translating it yields CASSPPLAGARSNEQFF. This rearrangement joins TRBV7-9 to TRBJ2-1; the match to TRBD2 covers 10 bases. This CDR3 contains 17 residues. V shed 5 bases and J 7 bases; nucleotides not matched to a gene: 14. Germline V gives CDR1 SEHNR, CDR2 FQNEAQ (reference sequence).

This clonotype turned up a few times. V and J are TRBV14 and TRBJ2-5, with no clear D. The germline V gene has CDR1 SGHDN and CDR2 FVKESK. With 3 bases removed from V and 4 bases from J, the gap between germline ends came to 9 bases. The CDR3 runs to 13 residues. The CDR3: CASSHLVRETQYF. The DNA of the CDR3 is TGTGCCAGCAGCCACCTAGTACGAGAGACCCAGTACTTC.

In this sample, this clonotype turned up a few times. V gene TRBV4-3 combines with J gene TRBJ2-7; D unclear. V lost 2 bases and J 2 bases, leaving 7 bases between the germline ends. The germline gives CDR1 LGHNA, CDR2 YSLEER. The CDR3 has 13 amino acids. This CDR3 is CASSQLGTYEQYV. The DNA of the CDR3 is TGCGCCAGCAGCCAATTAGGGACCTACGAGCAGTACGTC.

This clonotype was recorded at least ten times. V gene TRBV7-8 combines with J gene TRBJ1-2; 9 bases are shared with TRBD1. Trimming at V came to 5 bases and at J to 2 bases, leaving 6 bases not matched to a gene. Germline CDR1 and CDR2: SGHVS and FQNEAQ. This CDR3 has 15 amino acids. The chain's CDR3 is CASSLVTGGNYGYTF. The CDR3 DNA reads TGTGCCAGCAGCCTCGTCACAGGGGGCAACTATGGCTACACCTTC.

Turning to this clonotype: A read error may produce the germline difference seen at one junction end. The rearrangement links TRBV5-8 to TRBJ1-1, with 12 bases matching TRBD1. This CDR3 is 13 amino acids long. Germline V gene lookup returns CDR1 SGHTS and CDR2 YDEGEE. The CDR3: CASSFRDRGRGVF. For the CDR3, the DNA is TGTGCCAGCAGCTTCCGGGACAGGGGGCGCGGGGTATTT.

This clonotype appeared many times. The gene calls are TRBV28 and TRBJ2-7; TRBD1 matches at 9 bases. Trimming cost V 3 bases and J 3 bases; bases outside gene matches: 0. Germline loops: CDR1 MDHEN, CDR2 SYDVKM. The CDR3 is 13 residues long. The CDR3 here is CASSLGQGYEQYV. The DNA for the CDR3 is TGTGCCAGCAGTTTGGGACAGGGCTACGAGCAGTACGTC.

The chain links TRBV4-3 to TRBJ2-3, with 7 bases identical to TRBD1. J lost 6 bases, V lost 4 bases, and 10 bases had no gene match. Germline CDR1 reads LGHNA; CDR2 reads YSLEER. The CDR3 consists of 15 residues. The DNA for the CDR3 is TGCGCCAGCAGCCCCGGGACAGAGGGGGCCGATACGCAGTATTTT. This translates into CASSPGTEGADTQYF.

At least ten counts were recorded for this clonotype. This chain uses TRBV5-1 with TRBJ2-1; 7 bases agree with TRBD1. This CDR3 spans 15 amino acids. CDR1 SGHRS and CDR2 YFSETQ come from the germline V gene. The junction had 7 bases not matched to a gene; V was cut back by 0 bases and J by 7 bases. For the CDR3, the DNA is TGCGCCAGCAGCTTGGATGGGACAGCCAAAAATGAGCAGTTCTTC. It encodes CASSLDGTAKNEQFF.

The CDR3 reads CASSQGLPSNSPLHF. CDR3 DNA sequence: TGTGCCAGCAGTCAAGGGCTCCCGAGCAATTCACCCCTCCACTTT. This sequence joins TRBV12-3 or TRBV12-4 and TRBJ1-6, with D uncertain. V was pared by 5 bases and J by 7 bases, with 15 bases between. The CDR3 has 15 residues.

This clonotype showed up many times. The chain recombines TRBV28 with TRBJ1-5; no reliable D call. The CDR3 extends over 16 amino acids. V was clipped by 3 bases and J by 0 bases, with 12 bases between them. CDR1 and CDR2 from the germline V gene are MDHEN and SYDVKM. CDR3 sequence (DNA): TGTGCCAGCAGTTTCGGCAGATTCCTTAGCAATCAGCCCCAGCATTTT. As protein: CASSFGRFLSNQPQHF.

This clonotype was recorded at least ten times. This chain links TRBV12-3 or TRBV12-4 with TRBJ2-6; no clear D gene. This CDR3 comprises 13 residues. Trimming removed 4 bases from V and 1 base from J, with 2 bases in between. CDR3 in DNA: TGTGCCAGCAGTTATTCTGGGGCCAACGTCCTGACTTTC. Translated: CASSYSGANVLTF.

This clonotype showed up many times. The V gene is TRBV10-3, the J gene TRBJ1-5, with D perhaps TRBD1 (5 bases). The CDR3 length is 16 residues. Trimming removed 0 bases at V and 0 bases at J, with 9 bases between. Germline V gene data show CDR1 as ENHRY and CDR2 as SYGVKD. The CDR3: CAISESRGYSNQPQHF. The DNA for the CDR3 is TGTGCCATCAGTGAGTCGAGGGGATATAGCAATCAGCCCCAGCATTTT.

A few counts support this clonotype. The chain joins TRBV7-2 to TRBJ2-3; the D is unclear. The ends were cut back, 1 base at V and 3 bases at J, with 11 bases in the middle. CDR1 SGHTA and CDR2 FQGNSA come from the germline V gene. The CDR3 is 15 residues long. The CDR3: CASSLVGAPTDTQYF. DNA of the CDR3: TGTGCCAGCAGCTTAGTTGGAGCGCCTACAGATACGCAGTATTTT. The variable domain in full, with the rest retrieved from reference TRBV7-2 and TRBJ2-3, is GAGVSQSPSNKVTEKGKDVELRCDPISGHTALYWYRQSLGQGLEFLIYFQGNSAPDKSGLPSDRFSAERTGGSVSTLTIQRTQQEDSAVYLCASSLVGAPTDTQYFGPGTRLTVL.